The 8 T cell receptor beta chains below come from one sample, sequenced in a study of T cells in tumors after PD-1 blockade. Using immunoSEQ multiplex PCR, the repertoire was profiled, and TCRdb retains in-frame clones only, with some absent. Counted here are over 30,000 clones, roughly 78% occurring once; the ten biggest clones make up 38%. Here the sequenced sample was PBMCs, taken before anti-PD-1 treatment. The source is a human donor with basal cell carcinoma.

The chain combines TRBV11-3 with TRBJ2-5, with 9 nucleotides matching TRBD2. V gave up 5 bases and J gave up 5 bases; unmatched junction bases: 12. Germline-derived CDR1 and CDR2 are SGHNT and YENEEA. CDR3 size: 16 residues. The CDR3 region has the DNA TGTGCCAGCAGCCATCTTAGCGGGAGTCGGGGGGAGACCCAGTACTTC. Translated, it gives CASSHLSGSRGETQYF. Drawing the rest from reference TRBV11-3 and TRBJ2-5, the complete variable domain is EAGVVQSPRYKIIEKKQPVAFWCNPISGHNTLYWYLQNLGQGPELLIRYENEEAVDDSQLPKDRFSAERLKGVDSTLKIQPAELGDSAVYLCASSHLSGSRGETQYFGPGTRLLVL.

V is TRBV5-1 and J is TRBJ2-5; 8 nucleotides agree with TRBD2. V trimming: 0 bases; J trimming: 2 bases; junction bases outside the gene matches: 6. The CDR3 runs 16 residues. Germline assignment: CDR1 SGHRS and CDR2 YFSETQ. The CDR3 here is CASSLAGRGSQETQYF. The CDR3 DNA reads TGCGCCAGCAGCTTGGCCGGGAGGGGGAGTCAAGAGACCCAGTACTTC.

The CDR3 protein is CATEGISTDTQYF. CDR3 DNA sequence: TGTGCCACTGAGGGCATAAGCACAGATACGCAGTATTTT. The V gene is TRBV15, the J gene TRBJ2-3, with D tentatively TRBD2 (5 bases). Looked up from germline, CDR1 is LNHNV and CDR2 is YYDKDF (reference sequence). V lost 9 bases and J 0 bases, leaving 10 bases between the germline ends. There are 13 residues in the CDR3.

This clone occurred once. The gene calls are TRBV7-8 and TRBJ1-2, with no clear D. CDR3 size: 13 residues. Germline CDR1 SGHVS, CDR2 FQNEAQ. Trimming left V 5 bases short and J 5 bases short, with 12 bases between. CDR3 sequence: CASSDGSPYGYTF. The CDR3 DNA follows: TGTGCCAGCAGCGACGGGTCTCCTTATGGCTACACCTTC.

This CDR3 reads CASSLYPGQWFF. The DNA for the CDR3 is TGTGCCAGCAGTCTCTATCCGGGACAGTGGTTTTTT. V is TRBV6-2 or TRBV6-3 and J is TRBJ1-4, with TRBD1 matching 7 bases. The V gene's germline CDR1 is MNHEY and CDR2 SVGEGT. J gave up 16 bases and V 5 bases, and 10 bases lay outside the gene matches. This CDR3 spans 12 amino acids.

This clone turned up a few times. The rearrangement joins TRBV10-3 to TRBJ1-6, with D possibly being TRBD1 (5 bases). The ends were cut back, 11 bases at V and 7 bases at J, with 15 bases in the middle. The germline CDR1 and CDR2 sequences are ENHRY and SYGVKD. The CDR3 totals 13 residues. CDR3 residues: CALSGDLNSPLHF. CDR3 nucleotide sequence: TGTGCCCTGTCGGGGGACCTCAATTCACCCCTCCACTTT.

The V gene is TRBV28, the J gene TRBJ2-7, with 12 bases identical to TRBD1. V shed 6 bases and J 9 bases; nucleotides not matched to a gene: 9. The CDR3 is made up of 14 amino acids. CDR1 MDHEN and CDR2 SYDVKM come from the germline V gene. The CDR3 reads CASRPGTGGAMQYF. CDR3 DNA sequence: TGTGCCAGCAGACCCGGGACAGGGGGCGCCATGCAGTACTTC.

The chain combines TRBV9 with TRBJ2-3; perhaps TRBD2 as D (6 bases). This CDR3 is built from 15 residues. The germline gives CDR1 SGDLS, CDR2 YYNGEE. V was pared by 3 bases and J by 0 bases, with 11 bases between. The CDR3 sequence is CASSATGTSTDTQYF. The DNA of the CDR3 is TGTGCCAGCAGCGCTACCGGGACTAGCACAGATACGCAGTATTTT.